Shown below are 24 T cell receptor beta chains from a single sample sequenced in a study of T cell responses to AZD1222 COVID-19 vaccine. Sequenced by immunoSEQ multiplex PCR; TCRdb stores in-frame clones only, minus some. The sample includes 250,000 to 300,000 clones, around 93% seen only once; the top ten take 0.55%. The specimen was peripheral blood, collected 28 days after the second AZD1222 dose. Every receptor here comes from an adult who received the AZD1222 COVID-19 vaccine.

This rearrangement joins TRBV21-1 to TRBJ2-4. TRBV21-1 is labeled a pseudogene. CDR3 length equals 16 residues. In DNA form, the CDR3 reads TGTGCCAGCAGCGGAAGGGTCGAGGAGGCCAAAAACATTCAGTACTTC. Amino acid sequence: CASSGRVEEAKNIQYF.

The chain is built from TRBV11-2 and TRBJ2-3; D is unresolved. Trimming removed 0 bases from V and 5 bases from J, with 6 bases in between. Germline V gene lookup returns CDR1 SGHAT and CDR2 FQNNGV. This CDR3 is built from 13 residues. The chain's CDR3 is CASSLDFLDTQYF. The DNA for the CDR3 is TGTGCCAGCAGCTTAGACTTCTTAGATACGCAGTATTTT.

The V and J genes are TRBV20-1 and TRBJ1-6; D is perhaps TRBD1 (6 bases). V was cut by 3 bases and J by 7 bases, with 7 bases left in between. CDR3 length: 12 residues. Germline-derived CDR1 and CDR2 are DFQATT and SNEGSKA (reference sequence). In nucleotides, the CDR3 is TGCAGTGCTAGTCAGGGGAATTCACCCCTCCACTTT. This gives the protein CSASQGNSPLHF.

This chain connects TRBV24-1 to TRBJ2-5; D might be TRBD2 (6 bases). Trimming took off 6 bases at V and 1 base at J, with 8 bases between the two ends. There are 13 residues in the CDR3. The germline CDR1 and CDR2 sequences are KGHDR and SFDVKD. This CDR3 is CATSLRGQETQYF. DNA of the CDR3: TGTGCCACCAGTTTGCGGGGCCAAGAGACCCAGTACTTC.

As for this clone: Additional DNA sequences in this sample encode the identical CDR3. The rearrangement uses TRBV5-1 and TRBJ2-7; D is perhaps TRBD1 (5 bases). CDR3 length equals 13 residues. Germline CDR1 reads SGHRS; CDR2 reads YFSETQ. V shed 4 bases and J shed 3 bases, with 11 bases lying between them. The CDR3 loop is CASSTGQGYEQYF. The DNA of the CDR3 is TGCGCCAGCAGCACTGGTCAGGGCTACGAGCAGTACTTC.

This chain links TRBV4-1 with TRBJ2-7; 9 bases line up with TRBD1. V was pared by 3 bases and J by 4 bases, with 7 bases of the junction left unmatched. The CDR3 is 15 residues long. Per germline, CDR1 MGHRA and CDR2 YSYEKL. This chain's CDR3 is CASSHGTGTIYEQYF. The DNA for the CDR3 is TGCGCCAGCAGCCATGGGACAGGGACTATTTACGAGCAGTACTTC.

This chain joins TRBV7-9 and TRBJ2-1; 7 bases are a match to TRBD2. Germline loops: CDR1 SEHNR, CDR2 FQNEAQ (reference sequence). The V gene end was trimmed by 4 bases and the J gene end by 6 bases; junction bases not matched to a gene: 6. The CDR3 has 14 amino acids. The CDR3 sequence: CASSSPRGSNEQFF. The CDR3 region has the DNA TGTGCCAGCAGCTCCCCCCGCGGGAGCAATGAGCAGTTCTTC. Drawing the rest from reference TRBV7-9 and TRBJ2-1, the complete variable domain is DTGVSQNPRHKITKRGQNVTFRCDPISEHNRLYWYRQTLGQGPEFLTYFQNEAQLEKSRLLSDRFSAERPKGSFSTLEIQRTEQGDSAMYLCASSSPRGSNEQFFGPGTRLTVL.

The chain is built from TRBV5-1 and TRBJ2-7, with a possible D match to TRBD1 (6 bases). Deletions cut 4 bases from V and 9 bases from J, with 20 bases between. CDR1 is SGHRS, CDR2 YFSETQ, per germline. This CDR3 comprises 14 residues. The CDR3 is CASSLETGPFRQYF. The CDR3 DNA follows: TGCGCCAGCAGCCTAGAGACAGGCCCCTTCCGGCAGTACTTC.

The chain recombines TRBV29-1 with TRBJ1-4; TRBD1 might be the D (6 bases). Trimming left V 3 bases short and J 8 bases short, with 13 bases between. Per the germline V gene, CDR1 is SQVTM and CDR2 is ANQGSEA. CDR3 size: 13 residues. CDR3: CSVDRGFGEKLFF. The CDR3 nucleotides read TGCAGCGTTGACAGGGGATTCGGGGAAAAACTGTTTTTT.

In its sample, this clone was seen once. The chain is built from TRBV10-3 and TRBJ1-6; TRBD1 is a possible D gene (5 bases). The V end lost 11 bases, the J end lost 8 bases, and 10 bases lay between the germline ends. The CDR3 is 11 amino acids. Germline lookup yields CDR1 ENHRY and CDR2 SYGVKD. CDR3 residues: CAFRGDSPLHF. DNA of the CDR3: TGTGCCTTCCGAGGGGATTCACCCCTCCACTTT.

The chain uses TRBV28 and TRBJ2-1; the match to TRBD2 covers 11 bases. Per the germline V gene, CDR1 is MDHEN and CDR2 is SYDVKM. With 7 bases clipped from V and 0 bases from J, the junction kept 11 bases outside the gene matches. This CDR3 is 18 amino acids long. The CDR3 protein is CASTPGTSGYRSYNEQFF. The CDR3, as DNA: TGTGCCAGCACCCCAGGGACTAGCGGATACCGCTCCTACAATGAGCAGTTCTTC.

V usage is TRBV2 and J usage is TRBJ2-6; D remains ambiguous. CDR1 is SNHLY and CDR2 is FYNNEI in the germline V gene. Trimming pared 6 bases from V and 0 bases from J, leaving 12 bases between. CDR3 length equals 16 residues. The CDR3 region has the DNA TGTGCCAGCAGCCCGACGGCACACTCTGGGGCCAACGTCCTGACTTTC. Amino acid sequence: CASSPTAHSGANVLTF. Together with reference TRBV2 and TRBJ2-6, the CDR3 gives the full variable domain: EPEVTQTPSHQVTQMGQEVILRCVPISNHLYFYWYRQILGQKVEFLVSFYNNEISEKSEIFDDQFSVERPDGSNFTLKIRSTKLEDSAMYFCASSPTAHSGANVLTFGAGSRLTVL.

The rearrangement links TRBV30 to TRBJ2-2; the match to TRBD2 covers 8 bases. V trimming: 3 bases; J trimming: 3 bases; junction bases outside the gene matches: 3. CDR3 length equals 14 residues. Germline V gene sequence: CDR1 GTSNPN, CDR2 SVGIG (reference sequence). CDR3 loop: CAWRSLADTGELFF. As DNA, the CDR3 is TGTGCCTGGAGGTCACTAGCGGACACCGGGGAGCTGTTTTTT. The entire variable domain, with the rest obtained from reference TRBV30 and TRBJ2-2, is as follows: SQTIHQWPATLVQPVGSPLSLECTVEGTSNPNLYWYRQAAGRGLQLLFYSVGIGQISSEVPQNLSASRPQDRQFILSSKKLLLSDSGFYLCAWRSLADTGELFFGEGSRLTVL.

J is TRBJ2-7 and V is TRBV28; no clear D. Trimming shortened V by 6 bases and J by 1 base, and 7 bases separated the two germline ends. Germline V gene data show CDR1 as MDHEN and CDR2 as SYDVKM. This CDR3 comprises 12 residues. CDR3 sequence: CASSRLSYEQYF. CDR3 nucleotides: TGTGCCAGCAGCCGGCTATCCTACGAGCAGTACTTC.

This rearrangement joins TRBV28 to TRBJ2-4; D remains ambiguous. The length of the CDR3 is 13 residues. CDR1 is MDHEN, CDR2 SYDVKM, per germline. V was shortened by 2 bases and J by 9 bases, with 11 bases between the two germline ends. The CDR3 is CASSLTAWGIQYF. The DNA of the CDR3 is TGTGCCAGCAGTTTAACAGCCTGGGGCATTCAGTACTTC. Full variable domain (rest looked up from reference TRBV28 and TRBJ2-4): DVKVTQSSRYLVKRTGEKVFLECVQDMDHENMFWYRQDPGLGLRLIYFSYDVKMKEKGDIPEGYSVSREKKERFSLILESASTNQTSMYLCASSLTAWGIQYFGAGTRLSVL.

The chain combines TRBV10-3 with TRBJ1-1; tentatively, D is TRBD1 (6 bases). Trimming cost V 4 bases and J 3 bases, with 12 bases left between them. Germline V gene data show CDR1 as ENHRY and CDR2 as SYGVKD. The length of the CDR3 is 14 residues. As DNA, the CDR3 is TGTGCCATCAGTGTGTCAGGGGCGGACACTGAAGCTTTCTTT. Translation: CAISVSGADTEAFF.

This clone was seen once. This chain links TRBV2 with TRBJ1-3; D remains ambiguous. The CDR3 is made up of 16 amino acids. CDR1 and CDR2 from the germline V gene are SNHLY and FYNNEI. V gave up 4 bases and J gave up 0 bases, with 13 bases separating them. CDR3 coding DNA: TGTGCCAGCAGTGCGCTTACGGCCGACTCTGGAAACACCATATATTTT. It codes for CASSALTADSGNTIYF.

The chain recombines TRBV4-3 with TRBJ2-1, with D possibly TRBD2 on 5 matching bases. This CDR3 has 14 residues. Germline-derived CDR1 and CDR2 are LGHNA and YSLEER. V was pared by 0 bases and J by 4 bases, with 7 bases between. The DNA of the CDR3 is TGCGCCAGCAGCCAAGATGAGGGTTACAATGAGCAGTTCTTC. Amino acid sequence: CASSQDEGYNEQFF.

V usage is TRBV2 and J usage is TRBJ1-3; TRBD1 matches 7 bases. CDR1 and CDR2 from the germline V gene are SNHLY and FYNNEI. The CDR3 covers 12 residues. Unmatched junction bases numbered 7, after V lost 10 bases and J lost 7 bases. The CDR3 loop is CATRQGGNTIYF. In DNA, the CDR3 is TGTGCCACAAGACAGGGAGGGAACACCATATATTTT.

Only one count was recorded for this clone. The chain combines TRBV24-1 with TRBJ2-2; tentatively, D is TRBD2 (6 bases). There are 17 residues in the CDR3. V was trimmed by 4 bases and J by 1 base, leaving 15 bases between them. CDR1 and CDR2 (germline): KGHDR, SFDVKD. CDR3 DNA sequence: TGTGCCACCAGTGACCCTACGACTAGATTGAACACCGGGGAGCTGTTTTTT. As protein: CATSDPTTRLNTGELFF.

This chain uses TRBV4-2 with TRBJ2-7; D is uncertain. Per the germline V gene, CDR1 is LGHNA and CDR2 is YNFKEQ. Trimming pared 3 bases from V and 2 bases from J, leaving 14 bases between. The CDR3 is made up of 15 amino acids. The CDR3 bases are TGTGCCAGCAGCCAGGCACTTCCTGGGGCCTACGAGCAGTACTTC. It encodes CASSQALPGAYEQYF.

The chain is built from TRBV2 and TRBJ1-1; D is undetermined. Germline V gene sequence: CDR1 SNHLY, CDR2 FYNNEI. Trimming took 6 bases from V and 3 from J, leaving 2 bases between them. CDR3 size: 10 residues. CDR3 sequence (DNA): TGTGCCAGCAGGTACACTGAAGCTTTCTTT. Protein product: CASRYTEAFF.

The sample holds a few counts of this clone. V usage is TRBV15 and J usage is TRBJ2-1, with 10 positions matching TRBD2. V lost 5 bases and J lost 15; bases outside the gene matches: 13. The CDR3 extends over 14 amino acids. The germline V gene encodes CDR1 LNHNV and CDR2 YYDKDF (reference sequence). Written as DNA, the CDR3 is TGTGCCACCAGCTCTAGCGGGAGTCTCCACCGGCGGTTCTTC. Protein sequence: CATSSSGSLHRRFF.

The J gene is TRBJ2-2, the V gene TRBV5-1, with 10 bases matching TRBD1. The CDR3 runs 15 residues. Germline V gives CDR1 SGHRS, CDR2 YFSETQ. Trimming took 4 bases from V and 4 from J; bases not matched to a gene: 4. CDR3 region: CASSLGQGGTGELFF. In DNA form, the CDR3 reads TGCGCCAGCAGCCTCGGACAGGGGGGCACCGGGGAGCTGTTTTTT.